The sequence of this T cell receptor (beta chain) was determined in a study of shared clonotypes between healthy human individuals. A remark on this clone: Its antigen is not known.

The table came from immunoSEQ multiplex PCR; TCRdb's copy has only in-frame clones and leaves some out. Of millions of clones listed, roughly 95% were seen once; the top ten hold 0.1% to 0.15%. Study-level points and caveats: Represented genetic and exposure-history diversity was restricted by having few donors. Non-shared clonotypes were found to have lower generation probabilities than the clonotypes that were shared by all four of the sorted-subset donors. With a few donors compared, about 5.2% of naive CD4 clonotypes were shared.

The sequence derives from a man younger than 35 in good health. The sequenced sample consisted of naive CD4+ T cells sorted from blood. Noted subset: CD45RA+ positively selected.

CDR3 loop: CASTVGGWTGELFF. The CDR3 bases are TGTGCCAGCACGGTTGGAGGGTGGACCGGGGAGCTGTTTTTT. This chain joins TRBV2 and TRBJ2-2; the D gene is possibly TRBD2 (6 bases). In germline, CDR1 is SNHLY, CDR2 FYNNEI. Trimming left V 7 bases short and J 5 bases short, with 14 bases between. CDR3 size: 14 residues.